The following is a TCR beta chain sequence with its context. This entry belongs to a study of blood T cell repertoires in COVID-19. The repertoire was sequenced with immunoSEQ multiplex PCR; TCRdb's copy has only in-frame clones and lacks some. The table records about 400,000 clones, about 85% of them present only once. V was shortened by 3 bases and J by 4 bases, with 22 bases between the two germline ends. Germline values: CDR1 SGHDT, CDR2 YYEEEE. The CDR3 has 17 amino acids. The source is a woman aged 18-29 years with acute COVID-19. Sequencing was carried out using PBMCs or T cells enriched from blood (not recorded which). This chain joins TRBV5-6 and TRBJ1-2; D possibly corresponds to TRBD1 (5 bases). CDR3 protein: CASSSTSTWGVSYGYTF. CDR3 bases: TGTGCCAGCAGCTCGACATCTACGTGGGGGGTGAGCTATGGCTACACCTTC.